This T cell receptor beta chain came from a study of CXCR3-negative and CXCR3-positive naive CD8 T cells. Researchers prepared the TRB cDNA libraries using 5' RACE with UMI labels. TCRdb reprocessed the 5' RACE reads; each CDR3 protein has one entry and no DNA is given. This table holds over 100,000 distinct CDR3 sequences. Germline V gene data show CDR1 as MNHEY and CDR2 as SMNVEV (reference sequence). The CDR3 covers 16 residues. The clonotype was recovered from a human donor in good health. Some clones in this sample may be carry-over from other donors' samples. Sequenced input: naive CXCR3- CD8+ T cells from blood. Subset given: CD45RO-CCR7+CD27+CD95- naive CD8+ T cells lacking CXCR3 (TNR3-). The V gene is TRBV27, the J gene TRBJ1-2. The CDR3 sequence is CASSQRGEATNYGYTF.